This is a list of T cell receptor beta chains from one sample in a study of cytomegalovirus exposure and HLA in healthy donors. Repertoires were generated with immunoSEQ multiplex PCR, while TCRdb's copy carries only in-frame clones and drops some. Of about 73,000 clones in the sample, approximately 94% were seen once. Sequenced material: PBMCs. The receptor set was obtained from a woman younger than 30 in good health and CMV-seropositive. Both conserved end residues are part of each CDR3. D genes are given only for firm matches. The size entry is marked missing in some rows and otherwise reads once, few, many or a size class.

clone_size | d_call | j_call | v_call | cdr3_aa | cdr3_nt
. | . | TRBJ2-7 | TRBV19 | CASSPESGLSSYEQYF | TGTGCCAGTAGTCCCGAGAGCGGTTTAAGCTCCTACGAGCAGTACTTC
. | TRBD1 | TRBJ1-2 | TRBV5-6 | CASSSETGINYGYTF | TGTGCCAGCAGCTCGGAGACAGGGATCAACTATGGCTACACCTTC
. | . | TRBJ2-7 | TRBV6-5 | CASSYSARGNYEQYF | TGTGCCAGCAGTTACTCAGCCCGAGGGAACTACGAGCAGTACTTC
. | TRBD1 | TRBJ2-3 | TRBV6-5 | CASIAGTGVTDTQYF | TGTGCCAGCATTGCCGGGACAGGGGTCACAGATACGCAGTATTTT
. | TRBD2 | TRBJ2-5 | TRBV2 | CASSDVLADYF | TGTGCCAGCAGTGATGTACTAGCGGACTACTTC
. | TRBD2 | TRBJ2-2 | TRBV9 | CASSPGGWTSGGTGELFF | TGTGCCAGCAGCCCCGGCGGTTGGACTAGCGGGGGCACCGGGGAGCTGTTTTTT
. | . | TRBJ2-7 | TRBV28 | CASSLSTSYEQYF | TGTGCCAGCAGTTTATCGACTAGCTACGAGCAGTACTTC
. | . | TRBJ2-2 | TRBV2 | CASSRTPLGELFF | TGTGCCAGCAGTCGGACACCCTTGGGGGAGCTGTTTTTT
. | TRBD2 | TRBJ2-1 | TRBV27 | CASSLGGAYNEQFF | TGTGCCAGCAGTTTAGGGGGGGCCTACAATGAGCAGTTCTTC
. | . | TRBJ1-1 | TRBV28 | CASSFAGREINTEAFF | TGTGCCAGCAGTTTTGCGGGTAGGGAGATTAACACTGAAGCTTTCTTT
. | . | TRBJ2-5 | TRBV28 | CASSLSGGAYQETQYF | TGTGCCAGCAGTTTATCGGGCGGGGCCTACCAAGAGACCCAGTACTTC
. | . | TRBJ2-7 | TRBV7-8 | CASSLMTGVSHEQYF | TGTGCCAGCAGCTTAATGACGGGAGTGTCCCACGAGCAGTACTTC
. | . | TRBJ2-5 | TRBV2 | CASWGSGVGGETQYF | TGTGCCAGCTGGGGGAGTGGGGTAGGGGGAGAGACCCAGTACTTC
. | TRBD1 | TRBJ2-2 | TRBV19 | CASSTDRGLAGELFF | TGTGCCAGTAGTACGGACAGGGGGCTAGCCGGGGAGCTGTTTTTT
few | . | TRBJ2-7 | TRBV2 | CASSEGRGSYEQYF | TGTGCCAGCAGTGAGGGGAGAGGCTCCTACGAGCAGTACTTC
. | . | TRBJ1-3 | TRBV4-1 | CASSQETESGNTIYF | TGCGCCAGCAGCCAAGAGACAGAATCTGGAAACACCATATATTTT
. | TRBD2 | TRBJ2-1 | TRBV30 | CAWNTGLAHNEQFF | TGTGCCTGGAACACTGGACTAGCCCACAATGAGCAGTTCTTC